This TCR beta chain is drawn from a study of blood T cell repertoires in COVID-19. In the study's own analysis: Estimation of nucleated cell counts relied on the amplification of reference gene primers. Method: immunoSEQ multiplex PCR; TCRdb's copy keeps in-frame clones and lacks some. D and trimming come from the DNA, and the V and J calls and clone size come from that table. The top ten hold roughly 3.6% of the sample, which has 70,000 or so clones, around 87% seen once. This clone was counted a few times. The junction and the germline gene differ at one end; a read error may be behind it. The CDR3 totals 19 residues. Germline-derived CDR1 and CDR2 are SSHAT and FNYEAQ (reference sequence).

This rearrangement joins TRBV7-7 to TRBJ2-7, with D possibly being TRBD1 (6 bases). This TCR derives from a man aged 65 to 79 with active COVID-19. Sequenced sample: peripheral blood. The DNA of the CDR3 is TGTGCTAGCAGCCCTAGGCCCTTGAGAGGTAGGGGGATTCCCTACGAGCAGTACTTC. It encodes CASSPRPLRGRGIPYEQYF.